This T cell receptor beta chain was sequenced during a study of blood T cell repertoires in COVID-19. Whole-study context: Collection of acute and convalescent COVID-19 samples took place in the United States, Italy and Spain. Sample material is recorded as cDNA or gDNA derived from T cells, B-cell-depleted T cells, or PBMCs.

The germline gives CDR1 KGHSH, CDR2 LQKENI. Trimming at V came to 0 bases and at J to 5 bases, leaving 8 bases not matched to a gene. The CDR3 runs to 16 residues. Under the authors' procedure: Reference gene primer amplification in the assay estimated nucleated cell counts. Method: immunoSEQ multiplex PCR; TCRdb's copy keeps in-frame clones and lacks some. V and J calls and clone size follow that table, whereas D and trimming were derived from the DNA. This sample carries 240,000 or so clones, approximately 88% of them seen once, and the ten largest clones take approximately 0.8%. The clonotype comes from a woman aged 30 to 39 with acute or convalescent COVID-19. Sequenced material: peripheral blood. V gene TRBV18 combines with J gene TRBJ1-2, with 8 bases aligning to TRBD1. The CDR3 nucleotides read TGTGCCAGCTCACCACCGAGGTCAGGACAGGGATATGGCTACACCTTC. Encoded protein: CASSPPRSGQGYGYTF.